The next 12 T cell receptor beta chains were all read from a single sample in a study of neurological immune-mediated disorders. Time point described: longitudinal time-point 2. MiXCR was run by TCRdb on the 5' RACE reads, yielding one entry per CDR3 protein. The sample holds roughly 98,000 distinct CDR3 sequences; approximately 13% are singletons and the top ten take 5%. The sample was PBMCs. The receptors shown here come from a female donor with HTLV-1-associated myelopathy (HAM/TSP).

In this sample, this clonotype turned up many times. The chain is built from TRBV5-1 and TRBJ2-7, with D possibly being TRBD1 (6 bases). The V and J ends lost 0 bases and 2 bases respectively, with 9 bases between them. This CDR3 is built from 14 residues. Germline V gives CDR1 SGHRS, CDR2 YFSETQ. CDR3 amino acids: CASSLVGAAYEQYF. The CDR3 DNA reads as TGCGCCAGCAGCTTGGTGGGGGCGGCCTACGAGCAGTACTTC. Full variable domain (missing parts from reference TRBV5-1 and TRBJ2-7): KAGVTQTPRYLIKTRGQQVTLSCSPISGHRSVSWYQQTPGQGLQFLFEYFSETQRNKGNFPGRFSGRQFSNSRSEMNVSTLELGDSALYLCASSLVGAAYEQYFGPGTRLTVT.

This clonotype was counted ten times or more. CDR3 bases: TGCGCCAGCAGCTTAGAAGGGCAGGTTTCCTCTGGGGCCAACGTCCTGACTTTC. As protein: CASSLEGQVSSGANVLTF. J is TRBJ2-6 and V is TRBV5-1, with D hard to call. The CDR3 loop spans 18 amino acids. V gave up 2 bases and J gave up 0 bases, with 15 bases separating them. CDR1 and CDR2 (germline): SGHRS, YFSETQ.

The chain has TRBV5-1 and TRBJ2-1; D gene uncertain. This CDR3 is 16 amino acids long. V lost 4 bases, J lost 0 bases, and 14 bases lay in between. Germline loops: CDR1 SGHRS, CDR2 YFSETQ. The CDR3 sequence: CASSLRTTSSYNEQFF. The CDR3 bases are TGCGCCAGCAGCCTCCGGACCACAAGCTCCTACAATGAGCAGTTCTTC. The variable domain in full, completed from reference TRBV5-1 and TRBJ2-1, reads KAGVTQTPRYLIKTRGQQVTLSCSPISGHRSVSWYQQTPGQGLQFLFEYFSETQRNKGNFPGRFSGRQFSNSRSEMNVSTLELGDSALYLCASSLRTTSSYNEQFFGPGTRLTVL.

Ten or more counts support this clonotype. The gene calls are TRBV5-1 and TRBJ1-2; 8 bases are shared with TRBD1. The ends lost 3 bases at V and 3 bases at J; junction bases unmatched: 4. The CDR3 extends over 14 amino acids. The germline CDR1 and CDR2 sequences are SGHRS and YFSETQ. For the CDR3, the DNA is TGCGCCAGCAGCTCAGGGGGCTCGGACTATGGCTACACCTTC. Protein: CASSSGGSDYGYTF.

At least ten counts were recorded for this clonotype. The chain has TRBV11-2 and TRBJ2-6, with 9 bases that match TRBD1. Germline V gene lookup returns CDR1 SGHAT and CDR2 FQNNGV. V was clipped by 5 bases and J by 3 bases; unmatched bases: 11. This CDR3 comprises 18 residues. For the CDR3, the DNA is TGTGCCAGCAGCACGACCCCGGGACAGGGTCGTGGGGCCAACGTCCTGACTTTC. Residues: CASSTTPGQGRGANVLTF.

The chain uses TRBV28 and TRBJ2-1, with D hard to call. This CDR3 contains 14 residues. Germline-derived CDR1 and CDR2 are MDHEN and SYDVKM. Trimming cost V 6 bases and J 0 bases, with 9 bases left between them. Here the CDR3 reads CASRPPSSYNEQFF. DNA of the CDR3: TGTGCCAGCAGACCACCCAGCTCCTACAATGAGCAGTTCTTC. Combining the CDR3 with reference TRBV28 and TRBJ2-1 gives the whole variable domain DVKVTQSSRYLVKRTGEKVFLECVQDMDHENMFWYRQDPGLGLRLIYFSYDVKMKEKGDIPEGYSVSREKKERFSLILESASTNQTSMYLCASRPPSSYNEQFFGPGTRLTVL.

This clonotype was detected many times. The chain carries TRBV28 and TRBJ1-1, with D perhaps matching TRBD1 (6 bases). The ends were cut back, 5 bases at V and 1 base at J, with 14 bases in the middle. The CDR3 runs to 15 residues. CDR1 and CDR2 (germline): MDHEN, SYDVKM. This CDR3 reads CASSAYRVGNTEAFF. The CDR3 DNA is TGTGCCAGCAGTGCCTACAGGGTTGGGAACACTGAAGCTTTCTTT.

CDR3: CSARRNTEAFF. In DNA form, the CDR3 reads TGCAGTGCAAGAAGGAACACTGAAGCTTTCTTT. V usage is TRBV20-1 and J usage is TRBJ1-1; the D is unclear. The germline CDR1 and CDR2 sequences are DFQATT and SNEGSKA (reference sequence). V dropped 6 bases and J dropped 1 base, with 6 bases sitting between them. There are 11 residues in the CDR3.

This clonotype was counted ten times or more. J is TRBJ1-2 and V is TRBV28; the match to TRBD1 covers 7 bases. There are 14 residues in the CDR3. V shed 5 bases, J shed 3 bases, and the junction held 6 bases outside the gene matches. Germline-derived CDR1 and CDR2 are MDHEN and SYDVKM. CDR3 DNA: TGTGCCAGCAGTGTTGGGACAGAAGACTATGGCTACACCTTC. Its translation: CASSVGTEDYGYTF.

This clonotype was picked up many times. V gene TRBV28 combines with J gene TRBJ2-7; 8 bases are a match to TRBD1. The CDR3 spans 15 residues. From germline, CDR1 is MDHEN and CDR2 SYDVKM. Trimming cost V 4 bases and J 2 bases; bases outside gene matches: 7. The CDR3 DNA sequence: TGTGCCAGCAGTTCCGGACAGGGCAGAACCTACGAGCAGTACTTC. Its translation: CASSSGQGRTYEQYF.

Regarding this clonotype: A single base separates this from a much larger clone, so it may be a read error. The chain has TRBV9 and TRBJ1-1; TRBD1 matches at 10 bases. CDR1 is SGDLS and CDR2 is YYNGEE in the germline V gene. This CDR3 is built from 15 residues. The CDR3 sequence: CSSSATTGGEGEAFF. DNA of the CDR3: TGTTCCAGCAGCGCGACGACAGGGGGCGAAGGTGAAGCTTTCTTT.

J is TRBJ2-1 and V is TRBV20-1; D may be TRBD1 or TRBD2 (5 bases each). Trimming took 3 bases from V and 5 from J, leaving 11 bases between them. This CDR3 region has 13 residues. Germline-derived CDR1 and CDR2 are DFQATT and SNEGSKA (reference sequence). This CDR3 reads CSARRWGNNEQFF. The CDR3 region has the DNA TGCAGTGCTAGGCGTTGGGGGAACAATGAGCAGTTCTTC.